This TCR beta chain comes out of a study of graft-versus-host responses after intestinal transplantation. Looking at the study overall: As for transplant type, recipients had multivisceral, liver-intestinal, or isolated intestinal grafts.

This clone is a singleton in its sample. The antigen is not known. Data came from immunoSEQ multiplex PCR; TCRdb stores just in-frame clones and leaves some out. The data hold 130,000 or so clones, with roughly nine tenths observed a single time. The CDR3 loop spans 16 amino acids. V dropped 0 bases and J dropped 2; count of bases not matched to a gene: 4. Germline lookup yields CDR1 SGDLS and CDR2 YYNGEE. Whole-study results and caveats: Ileal or blood samples showed some GvH clones first, and such clones were also found in recipient marrow.

The chain carries TRBV9 and TRBJ2-3, with 9 nucleotides matching TRBD2. This material consisted of unstimulated CD4+ T cells sorted from spleen or lymph node cells, taken before intestinal transplant. This TCR was sampled from a human donor who received an intestinal transplant. In nucleotides, the CDR3 is TGTGCCAGCAGCGTAGCAGCGGGGGGACCCACAGATACGCAGTATTTT. Protein sequence: CASSVAAGGPTDTQYF. Full variable domain (rest looked up from reference TRBV9 and TRBJ2-3): DSGVTQTPKHLITATGQRVTLRCSPRSGDLSVYWYQQSLDQGLQFLIQYYNGEERAKGNILERFSAQQFPDLHSELNLSSLELGDSALYFCASSVAAGGPTDTQYFGPGTRLTVL.